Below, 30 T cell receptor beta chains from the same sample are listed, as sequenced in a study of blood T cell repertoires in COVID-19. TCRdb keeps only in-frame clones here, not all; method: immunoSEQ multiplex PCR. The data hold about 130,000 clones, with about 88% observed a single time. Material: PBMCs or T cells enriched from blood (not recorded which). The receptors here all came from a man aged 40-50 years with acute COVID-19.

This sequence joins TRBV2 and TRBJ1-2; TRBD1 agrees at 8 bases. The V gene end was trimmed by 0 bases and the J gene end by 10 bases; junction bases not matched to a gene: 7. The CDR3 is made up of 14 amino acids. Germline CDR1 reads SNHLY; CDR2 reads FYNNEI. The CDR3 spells CASSEALGTGTYTF. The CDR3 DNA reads TGTGCCAGCAGTGAAGCCCTCGGGACAGGTACCTACACCTTC.

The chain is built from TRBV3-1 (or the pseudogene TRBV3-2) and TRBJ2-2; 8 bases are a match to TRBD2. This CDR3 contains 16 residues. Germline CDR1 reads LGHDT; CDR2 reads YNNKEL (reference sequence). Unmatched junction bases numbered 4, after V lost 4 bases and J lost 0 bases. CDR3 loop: CASSLKTSANTGELFF. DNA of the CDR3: TGTGCCAGCAGCCTTAAGACTAGCGCGAACACCGGGGAGCTGTTTTTT.

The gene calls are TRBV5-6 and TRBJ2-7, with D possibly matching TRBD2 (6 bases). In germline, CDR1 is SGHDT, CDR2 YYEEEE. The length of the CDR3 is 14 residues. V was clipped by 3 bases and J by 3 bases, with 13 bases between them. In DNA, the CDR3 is TGTGCCAGCAGCTACTCCGGCGGGGTCTACGAGCAGTACTTC. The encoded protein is CASSYSGGVYEQYF.

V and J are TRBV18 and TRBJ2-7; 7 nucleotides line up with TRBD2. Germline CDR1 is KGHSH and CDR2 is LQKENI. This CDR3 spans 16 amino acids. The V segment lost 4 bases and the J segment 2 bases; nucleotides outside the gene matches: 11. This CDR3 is CASSHPWSGITYEQYF. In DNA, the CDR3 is TGTGCCAGCTCACACCCTTGGAGCGGGATTACCTACGAGCAGTACTTC.

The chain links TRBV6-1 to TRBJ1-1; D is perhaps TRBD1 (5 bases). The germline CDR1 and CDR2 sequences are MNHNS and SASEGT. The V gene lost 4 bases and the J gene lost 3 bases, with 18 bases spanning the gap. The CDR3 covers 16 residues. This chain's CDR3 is CASSGGDLLRDTEAFF. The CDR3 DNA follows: TGTGCCAGCAGTGGTGGGGACTTACTCCGGGACACTGAAGCTTTCTTT.

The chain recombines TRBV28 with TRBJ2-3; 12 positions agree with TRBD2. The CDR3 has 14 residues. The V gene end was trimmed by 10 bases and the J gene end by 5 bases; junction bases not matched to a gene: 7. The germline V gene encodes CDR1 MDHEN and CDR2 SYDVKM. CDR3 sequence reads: CATRLAGAVDTQYF. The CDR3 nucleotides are TGTGCCACCCGACTAGCGGGAGCGGTAGATACGCAGTATTTT. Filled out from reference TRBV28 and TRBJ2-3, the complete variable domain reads DVKVTQSSRYLVKRTGEKVFLECVQDMDHENMFWYRQDPGLGLRLIYFSYDVKMKEKGDIPEGYSVSREKKERFSLILESASTNQTSMYLCATRLAGAVDTQYFGPGTRLTVL.

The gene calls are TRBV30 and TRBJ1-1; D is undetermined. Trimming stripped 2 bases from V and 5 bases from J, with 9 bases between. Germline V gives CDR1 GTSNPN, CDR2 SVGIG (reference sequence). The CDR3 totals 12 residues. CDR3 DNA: TGTGCCTGGAGTCAGGCGGGAACTGAAGCTTTCTTT. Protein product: CAWSQAGTEAFF.

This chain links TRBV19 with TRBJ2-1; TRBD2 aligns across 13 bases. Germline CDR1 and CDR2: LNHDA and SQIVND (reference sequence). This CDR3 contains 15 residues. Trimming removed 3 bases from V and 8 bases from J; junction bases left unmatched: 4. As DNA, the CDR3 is TGTGCCAGTAGTATCGGGACTAGCGGGGCCTATGAGCAGTTCTTC. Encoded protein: CASSIGTSGAYEQFF.

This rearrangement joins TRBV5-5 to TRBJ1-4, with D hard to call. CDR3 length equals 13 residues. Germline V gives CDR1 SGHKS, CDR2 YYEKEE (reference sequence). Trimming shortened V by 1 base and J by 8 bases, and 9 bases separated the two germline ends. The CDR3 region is CASSLIPVEKLFF. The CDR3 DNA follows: TGTGCCAGCAGCTTGATCCCGGTAGAAAAACTGTTTTTT.

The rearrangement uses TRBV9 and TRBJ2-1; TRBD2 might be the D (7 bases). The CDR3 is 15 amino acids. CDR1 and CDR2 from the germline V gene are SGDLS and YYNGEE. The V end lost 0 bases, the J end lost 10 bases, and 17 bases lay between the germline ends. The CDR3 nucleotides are TGTGCCAGCAGCGTAGGGGCAGGGGAGGGGTCCGAGCAGTTCTTC. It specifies CASSVGAGEGSEQFF.

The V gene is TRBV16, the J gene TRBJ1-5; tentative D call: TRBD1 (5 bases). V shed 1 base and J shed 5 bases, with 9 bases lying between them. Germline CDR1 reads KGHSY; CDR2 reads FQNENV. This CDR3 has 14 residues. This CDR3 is CASSQLGGDQPQHF. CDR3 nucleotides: TGTGCCAGCAGCCAATTAGGAGGGGATCAGCCCCAGCATTTT.

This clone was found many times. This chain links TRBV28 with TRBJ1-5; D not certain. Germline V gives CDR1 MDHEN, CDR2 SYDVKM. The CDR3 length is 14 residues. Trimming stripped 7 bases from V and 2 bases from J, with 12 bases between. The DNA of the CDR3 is TGTGCCAGCAACGATCAGGTGGGCAATCAGCCCCAGCATTTT. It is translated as CASNDQVGNQPQHF.

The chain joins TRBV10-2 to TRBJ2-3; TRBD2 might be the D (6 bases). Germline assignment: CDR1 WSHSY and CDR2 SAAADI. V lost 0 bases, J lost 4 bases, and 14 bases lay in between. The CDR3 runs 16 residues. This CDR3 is CASSESSGGAPDTQYF. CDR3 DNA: TGCGCCAGCAGTGAGTCTTCCGGAGGGGCTCCAGATACGCAGTATTTT.

Here the CDR3 reads CATSRESSGNTGELFF. The CDR3 coding sequence is TGTGCCACCAGCAGAGAGTCTAGCGGCAACACCGGGGAGCTGTTTTTT. V is TRBV15 and J is TRBJ2-2, with 7 bases aligning to TRBD2. The CDR3 has 16 amino acids. The V and J ends lost 0 bases and 2 bases, in that order; junction bases with no gene match: 3. Germline V gene sequence: CDR1 LNHNV, CDR2 YYDKDF (reference sequence).

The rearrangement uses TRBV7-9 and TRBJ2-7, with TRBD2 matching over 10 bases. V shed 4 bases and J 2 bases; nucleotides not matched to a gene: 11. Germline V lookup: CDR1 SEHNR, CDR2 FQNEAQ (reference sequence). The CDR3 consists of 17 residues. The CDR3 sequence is CASSSLLGLADTYEQYF. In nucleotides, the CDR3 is TGTGCCAGCAGCTCCCTTCTAGGACTAGCGGATACCTACGAGCAGTACTTC.

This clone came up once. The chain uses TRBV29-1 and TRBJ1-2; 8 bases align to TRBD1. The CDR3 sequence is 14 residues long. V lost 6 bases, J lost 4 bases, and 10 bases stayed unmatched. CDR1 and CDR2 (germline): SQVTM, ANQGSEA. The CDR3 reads CSVALGQGGYGYTF. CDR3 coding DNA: TGCAGCGTCGCTCTAGGACAGGGAGGCTATGGCTACACCTTC.

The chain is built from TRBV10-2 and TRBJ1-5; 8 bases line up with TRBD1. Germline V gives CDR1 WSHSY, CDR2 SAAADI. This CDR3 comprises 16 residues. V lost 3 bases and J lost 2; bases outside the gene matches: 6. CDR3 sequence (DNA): TGCGCCAGCAGTGAAGGACAGGGAAATGGCAATCAGCCCCAGCATTTT. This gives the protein CASSEGQGNGNQPQHF.

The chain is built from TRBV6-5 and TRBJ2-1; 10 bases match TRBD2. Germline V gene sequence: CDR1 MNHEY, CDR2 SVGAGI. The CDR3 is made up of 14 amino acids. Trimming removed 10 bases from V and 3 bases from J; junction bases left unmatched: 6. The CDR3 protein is CATSEREGYNEQFF. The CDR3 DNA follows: TGTGCCACCTCGGAGCGGGAGGGCTACAATGAGCAGTTCTTC.

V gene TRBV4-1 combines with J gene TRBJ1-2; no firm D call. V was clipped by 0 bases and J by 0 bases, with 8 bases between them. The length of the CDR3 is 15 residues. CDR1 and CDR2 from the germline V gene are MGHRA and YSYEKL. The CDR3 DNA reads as TGCGCCAGCAGCCAAGAGGGCCTCGCTAACTATGGCTACACCTTC. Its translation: CASSQEGLANYGYTF.

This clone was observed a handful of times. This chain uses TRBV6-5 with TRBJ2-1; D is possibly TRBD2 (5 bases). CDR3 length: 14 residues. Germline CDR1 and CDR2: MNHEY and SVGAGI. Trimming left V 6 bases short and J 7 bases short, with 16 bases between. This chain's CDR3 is CASSSDRTSNEQFF. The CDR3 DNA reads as TGTGCCAGCAGCTCCGACCGGACTTCTAATGAGCAGTTCTTC.

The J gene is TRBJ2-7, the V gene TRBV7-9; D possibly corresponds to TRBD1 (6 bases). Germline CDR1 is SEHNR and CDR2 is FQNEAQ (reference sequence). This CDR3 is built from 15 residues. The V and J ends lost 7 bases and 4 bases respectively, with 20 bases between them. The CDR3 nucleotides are TGTGCCAGCACCAAGTTAGACAGGTCACCTTACGAGCAGTACTTC. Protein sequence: CASTKLDRSPYEQYF. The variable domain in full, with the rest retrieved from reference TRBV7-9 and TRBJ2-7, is DTGVSQNPRHKITKRGQNVTFRCDPISEHNRLYWYRQTLGQGPEFLTYFQNEAQLEKSRLLSDRFSAERPKGSFSTLEIQRTEQGDSAMYLCASTKLDRSPYEQYFGPGTRLTVT.

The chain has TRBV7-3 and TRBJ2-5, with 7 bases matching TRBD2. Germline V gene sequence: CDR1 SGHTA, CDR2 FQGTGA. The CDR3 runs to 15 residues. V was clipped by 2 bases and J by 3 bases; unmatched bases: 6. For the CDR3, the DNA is TGTGCCAGCAGCTTACAGCGGGGATCGGAAGAGACCCAGTACTTC. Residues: CASSLQRGSEETQYF.

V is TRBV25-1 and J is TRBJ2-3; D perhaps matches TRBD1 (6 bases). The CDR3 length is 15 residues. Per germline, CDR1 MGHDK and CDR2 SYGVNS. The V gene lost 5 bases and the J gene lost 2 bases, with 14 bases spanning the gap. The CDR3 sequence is CASSKQQGVTDTQYF. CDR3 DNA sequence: TGTGCCAGCAGTAAACAACAGGGAGTCACAGATACGCAGTATTTT.

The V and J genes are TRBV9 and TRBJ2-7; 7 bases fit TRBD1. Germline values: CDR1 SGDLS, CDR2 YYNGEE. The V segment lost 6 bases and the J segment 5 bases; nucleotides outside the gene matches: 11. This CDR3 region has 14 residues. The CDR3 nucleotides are TGTGCCAGCACCCAGTGGACAGGCAAGAACGAGCAGTACTTC. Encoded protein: CASTQWTGKNEQYF.

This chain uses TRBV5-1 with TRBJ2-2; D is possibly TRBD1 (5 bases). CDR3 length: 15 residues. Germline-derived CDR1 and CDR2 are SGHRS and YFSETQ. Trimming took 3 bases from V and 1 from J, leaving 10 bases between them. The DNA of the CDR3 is TGCGCCAGCAGCTCCAGGGTGGGGAACACCGGGGAGCTGTTTTTT. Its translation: CASSSRVGNTGELFF.

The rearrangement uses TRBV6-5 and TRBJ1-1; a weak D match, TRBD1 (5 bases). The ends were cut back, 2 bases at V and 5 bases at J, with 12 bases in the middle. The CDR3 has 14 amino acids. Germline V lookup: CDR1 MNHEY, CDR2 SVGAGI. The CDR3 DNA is TGTGCCAGCAGTTACGGCAGGGAAGGGACTGAAGCTTTCTTT. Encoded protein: CASSYGREGTEAFF.

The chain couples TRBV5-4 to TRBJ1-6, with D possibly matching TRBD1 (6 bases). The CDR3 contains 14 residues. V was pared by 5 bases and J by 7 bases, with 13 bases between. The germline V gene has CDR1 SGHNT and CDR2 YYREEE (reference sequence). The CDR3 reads CASRTDSENSPLHF. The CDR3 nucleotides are TGTGCCAGCAGGACGGACAGTGAGAATTCACCCCTCCACTTT.

The CDR3 here is CASSVLTGPPEKLFF. The CDR3 nucleotides are TGCGCCAGCAGCGTACTAACAGGGCCTCCCGAAAAACTGTTTTTT. V is TRBV5-1 and J is TRBJ1-4, with D perhaps TRBD1 (6 bases). Germline lookup yields CDR1 SGHRS and CDR2 YFSETQ. Trimming removed 4 bases from V and 8 bases from J, with 18 bases in between. There are 15 residues in the CDR3.

The CDR3 spells CASSRQVTYEQYF. In DNA form, the CDR3 reads TGTGCCAGCAGTAGACAGGTTACCTACGAGCAGTACTTC. This chain links TRBV28 with TRBJ2-7; maybe TRBD1 (6 bases). There are 13 residues in the CDR3. The germline V gene encodes CDR1 MDHEN and CDR2 SYDVKM. Deletions cut 5 bases from V and 2 bases from J, with 10 bases between.

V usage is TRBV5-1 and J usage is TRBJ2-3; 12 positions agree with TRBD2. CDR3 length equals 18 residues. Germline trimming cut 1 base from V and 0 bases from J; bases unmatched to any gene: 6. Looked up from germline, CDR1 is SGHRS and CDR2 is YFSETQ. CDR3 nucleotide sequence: TGCGCCAGCAGCTTGTCACTAGCGGGGGGTTCTAGCACAGATACGCAGTATTTT. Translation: CASSLSLAGGSSTDTQYF.